This paragraph covers one T cell receptor beta chain sequence. What it binds is unknown. This specimen comes from a study of radiotherapy plus CTLA-4 blockade in lung cancer. Study-level findings and limits: Expansion of tumor-derived TCR clones was observed in blood after radiotherapy plus ipilimumab. In blood, early T cell clone dynamics reportedly predicted response best, together with interferon-beta.

Sequenced by immunoSEQ multiplex PCR; TCRdb stores in-frame clones only, minus some. In the table there are roughly 50,000 clones, around 77% of which are singletons. Germline V gene sequence: CDR1 SEHNR, CDR2 FQNEAQ (reference sequence). Trimming took 0 bases from V and 10 from J, leaving 4 bases between them. This CDR3 has 12 amino acids. Participants had chemo-refractory metastatic non-small-cell lung cancer and were treated with focal radiation plus ipilimumab CTLA-4 blockade. This specimen was peripheral blood, taken from a patient treated with radiotherapy plus ipilimumab. The rearrangement uses TRBV7-9 and TRBJ1-6; D call uncertain. The sequence was collected from a human donor with non-small cell lung cancer who had stable disease on radiotherapy plus ipilimumab. The CDR3 region has the DNA TGTGCCAGCAGCTTAGCAGGGTCACCCCTCCACTTT. As protein: CASSLAGSPLHF.